Listed here is a single TCR beta chain. The antigen is unknown. The assay was immunoSEQ multiplex PCR, and TCRdb's table has in-frame clones only and misses some. Of 40,000 to 45,000 clones detected, over 85% appear once; the ten largest clones hold about 0.12%. These data originate in a study of human thymus T cells. No fixed cell number was used; all available blood leukocytes supplied DNA. The germline V gene encodes CDR1 WNHNN and CDR2 SYGVQD (reference sequence). V gave up 9 bases and J gave up 4 bases, with 15 bases separating them. This CDR3 comprises 13 residues. General study points: Thymic and blood repertoires showed apparently biased V and J gene usage.

This receptor was taken from a boy younger than two with a congenital heart defect but otherwise immunologically healthy. The rearrangement uses TRBV10-1 and TRBJ1-1; possibly TRBD1 for D (5 bases). The sample taken for sequencing was blood. The CDR3 region has the DNA TGCGCCAGTTGCCAGGGCAGAGTCACTGAAGCTTTCTTT. Amino acid sequence: CASCQGRVTEAFF.